The 17 T cell receptor beta chains listed next were all sequenced from one sample in a study of cytotoxic CD8 clonotypes in ibrutinib-treated CLL. Profiled with immunoSEQ multiplex PCR; TCRdb holds only in-frame clones, not every one. The table lists over 75,000 clones, around 80% of them singletons. Sequenced here: PBMCs, sampled after 12 months of ibrutinib treatment. These receptors originate from a human donor with chronic lymphocytic leukemia.

The chain links TRBV1 to TRBJ2-2; the table assigns TRBD1, which was not confirmed against the DNA. TRBV1 is a documented pseudogene. The CDR3 totals 16 residues. DNA for the CDR3: TGCACCAGCAGCCAAGGTTCCCACAAGTTCATCGGGGAGCTGTTTTTT. It specifies CTSSQGSHKFIGELFF.

The chain employs TRBV7-9 and TRBJ2-7; D may be TRBD2 (6 bases). Trimming took 5 bases from V and 2 from J, leaving 16 bases between them. This CDR3 has 15 residues. Germline assignment: CDR1 SEHNR and CDR2 FQNEAQ (reference sequence). CDR3 region: CASSDSLGGAYEQYF. The CDR3 nucleotides are TGTGCCAGCAGCGACAGTCTGGGGGGAGCCTACGAGCAGTACTTC.

CDR3 coding DNA: TGTGCCAGCTCACCTGCAGGGTCTCCCACTGAAGCTTTCTTT. Amino acid sequence: CASSPAGSPTEAFF. The rearrangement joins TRBV18 to TRBJ1-1; D may be TRBD1 (5 bases). Germline V lookup: CDR1 KGHSH, CDR2 LQKENI. The CDR3 spans 14 residues. V lost 3 bases and J lost 4, with 12 bases in between. The variable domain in full, completed from reference TRBV18 and TRBJ1-1, reads NAGVMQNPRHLVRRRGQEARLRCSPMKGHSHVYWYRQLPEEGLKFMVYLQKENIIDESGMPKERFSAEFPKEGPSILRIQQVVRGDSAAYFCASSPAGSPTEAFFGQGTRLTVV.

This chain links TRBV2 with TRBJ1-6; 7 positions agree with TRBD1. From germline, CDR1 is SNHLY and CDR2 FYNNEI. J gave up 7 bases and V 1 base, and 4 bases lay outside the gene matches. CDR3 length: 15 residues. Here the CDR3 DNA reads TGTGCCAGCAGTGAAGGCCCACAGGGGAATTCACCCCTCCACTTT. It is translated as CASSEGPQGNSPLHF.

The CDR3 loop is CASSVEGLVRETQYF. The CDR3 DNA sequence: TGTGCCAGCAGCGTAGAAGGGTTAGTAAGAGAGACCCAGTACTTC. The rearrangement links TRBV9 to TRBJ2-5; D is undetermined. V shed 0 bases and J shed 4 bases, with 13 bases lying between them. Germline values: CDR1 SGDLS, CDR2 YYNGEE. This CDR3 has 15 amino acids.

This chain joins TRBV7-8 and TRBJ2-7; D may be TRBD1 (5 bases). Trimming cost V 10 bases and J 5 bases, with 12 bases left between them. Germline values: CDR1 SGHVS, CDR2 FQNEAQ. The CDR3 spans 11 residues. The CDR3 nucleotides are TGTGCCACGACGCAGGGTGACGAGCAGTACTTC. Translated: CATTQGDEQYF. The variable domain in full, completed from reference TRBV7-8 and TRBJ2-7, reads GAGVSQSPRYKVAKRGQDVALRCDPISGHVSLFWYQQALGQGPEFLTYFQNEAQLDKSGLPSDRFFAERPEGSVSTLKIQRTQQEDSAVYLCATTQGDEQYFGPGTRLTVT.

This sequence joins TRBV18 and TRBJ2-5, with 7 nucleotides matching TRBD2. CDR3 length equals 13 residues. CDR1 is KGHSH, CDR2 LQKENI, per germline. Germline trimming cut 3 bases from V and 3 bases from J; bases unmatched to any gene: 1. CDR3 amino acids: CASSPSGEETQYF. In DNA, the CDR3 is TGTGCCAGCTCACCGAGCGGGGAAGAGACCCAGTACTTC. Full variable domain (outside the CDR3, taken from reference TRBV18 and TRBJ2-5): NAGVMQNPRHLVRRRGQEARLRCSPMKGHSHVYWYRQLPEEGLKFMVYLQKENIIDESGMPKERFSAEFPKEGPSILRIQQVVRGDSAAYFCASSPSGEETQYFGPGTRLLVL.

This chain joins TRBV10-3 and TRBJ2-2; no definite D call. The CDR3 is 15 residues long. The V end lost 0 bases, the J end lost 1 base, and 6 bases lay between the germline ends. Germline V gene lookup returns CDR1 ENHRY and CDR2 SYGVKD. The CDR3 DNA reads as TGTGCCATCAGTGAGTCGGAGAAGAACACCGGGGAGCTGTTTTTT. Its translation: CAISESEKNTGELFF.

V usage is TRBV5-6 and J usage is TRBJ2-1; D call uncertain. CDR1 is SGHDT and CDR2 is YYEEEE in the germline V gene. This CDR3 contains 12 residues. V was cut by 2 bases and J by 7 bases, with 7 bases left in between. The CDR3 DNA is TGTGCCAGCAGCTTCTCCGAAAATGAGCAGTTCTTC. This sequence encodes CASSFSENEQFF.

This clone was found once. The chain links TRBV7-6 to TRBJ2-1, with TRBD2 matching 10 bases. This CDR3 is 16 amino acids long. J gave up 4 bases and V 3 bases, and 6 bases lay outside the gene matches. Germline lookup yields CDR1 SGHVS and CDR2 FNYEAQ. CDR3 sequence reads: CASSLILAGTYNEQFF. In DNA form, the CDR3 reads TGTGCCAGCAGCTTGATACTAGCGGGGACATACAATGAGCAGTTCTTC.

The chain links TRBV9 to TRBJ2-3, with 7 bases that match TRBD2. Germline CDR1 is SGDLS and CDR2 is YYNGEE. There are 15 residues in the CDR3. Germline trimming cut 0 bases from V and 2 bases from J; bases unmatched to any gene: 3. The CDR3 DNA reads as TGTGCCAGCAGCGTAGCTAGCGGAAACACAGATACGCAGTATTTT. Its translation: CASSVASGNTDTQYF.

As to this clone: At one boundary the junction diverges from the germline segment, which might be a read error. This CDR3 reads CAAGGANVLTF. CDR3 sequence (DNA): TGCGCTGCCGGGGGGGCCAACGTCCTGACTTTC. The chain joins TRBV7-8 to TRBJ2-6; no clear D gene. Germline assignment: CDR1 SGHVS and CDR2 FQNEAQ. CDR3 length: 11 residues.

The chain is built from TRBV14 and TRBJ1-2; tentatively, D is TRBD1 (5 bases). The CDR3 has 14 residues. Trimming cost V 1 base and J 0 bases, with 6 bases left between them. The germline V gene has CDR1 SGHDN and CDR2 FVKESK. CDR3 amino acids: CASSQGGANYGYTF. Here the CDR3 DNA reads TGTGCCAGCAGCCAAGGAGGGGCTAACTATGGCTACACCTTC. The full variable domain, completed using reference TRBV14 and TRBJ1-2, is EAGVTQFPSHSVIEKGQTVTLRCDPISGHDNLYWYRRVMGKEIKFLLHFVKESKQDESGMPNNRFLAERTGGTYSTLKVQPAELEDSGVYFCASSQGGANYGYTFGSGTRLTVV.

The chain links TRBV30 to TRBJ2-1; D is uncertain. The ends were cut back, 1 base at V and 5 bases at J, with 12 bases in the middle. The CDR3 consists of 14 residues. Germline CDR1 is GTSNPN and CDR2 is SVGIG (reference sequence). The chain's CDR3 is CAWSAYIQNNEQFF. CDR3 coding DNA: TGTGCCTGGAGTGCCTATATCCAGAACAATGAGCAGTTCTTC.

The V gene is TRBV28, the J gene TRBJ2-7; 7 nucleotides match TRBD2. Germline CDR1 reads MDHEN; CDR2 reads SYDVKM. The V and J ends lost 10 bases and 2 bases, in that order; junction bases with no gene match: 5. The CDR3 contains 12 residues. DNA for the CDR3: TGTGCCACCAGGACTAGAACCTACGAGCAGTACTTC. As protein: CATRTRTYEQYF.

The chain uses TRBV18 and TRBJ2-3, with 13 bases identical to TRBD2. Germline V gene sequence: CDR1 KGHSH, CDR2 LQKENI. With V trimmed by 3 bases and J by 2 bases, 5 bases remained unmatched. This CDR3 is built from 17 residues. CDR3 sequence (DNA): TGTGCCAGCTCACCTCGGACTAGCGGGGGCTACACAGATACGCAGTATTTT. Translating it yields CASSPRTSGGYTDTQYF.

The chain carries TRBV18 and TRBJ2-7, with D perhaps TRBD1 (6 bases). CDR1 KGHSH and CDR2 LQKENI come from the germline V gene. The CDR3 is 14 residues long. The germline V and J ends were trimmed by 4 bases and 4 bases, with 14 bases remaining between them. This chain's CDR3 is CASSQPDSAYEQYF. CDR3 DNA: TGTGCCAGCTCACAACCGGACAGTGCGTACGAGCAGTACTTC.